Below, 31 T cell receptor beta chains from the same sample are listed, as sequenced in a study of Ad26.COV2.S vaccination and SARS-CoV-2 variants. This table comes from immunoSEQ multiplex PCR, and its TCRdb copy is limited to in-frame clones, with some not included. The repertoire holds about 420,000 clones, roughly 90% seen once, with less than 4.5% in the top ten. Treatment in this sample: around 19 received Ad26.COV2.S at low or high dose, single or two shots; five or six received placebo; per-sample allocation not given. Each sample was drawn 63 days after the first injection (of vaccine or placebo). The sample here was peripheral blood, taken in a trial of Ad26.COV2.S vaccine versus placebo. These receptors all stem from a person between 18 and 59 years old who received the Ad26.COV2.S COVID-19 vaccine or a placebo.

This clone showed up just a few times. The chain employs TRBV7-6 and TRBJ1-1, with D maybe TRBD1 (5 bases). Per germline, CDR1 SGHVS and CDR2 FNYEAQ. Trimming removed 5 bases from V and 0 bases from J, with 13 bases in between. CDR3 length: 15 residues. This CDR3 reads CASSQWDDMNTEAFF. CDR3 nucleotide sequence: TGTGCCAGCAGCCAATGGGACGACATGAACACTGAAGCTTTCTTT.

The chain employs TRBV7-8 and TRBJ1-6; no clear D. V was shortened by 5 bases and J by 7 bases, with 15 bases between the two germline ends. Germline assignment: CDR1 SGHVS and CDR2 FQNEAQ. This CDR3 contains 15 residues. The CDR3 DNA reads TGTGCCAGCAGCGCACAGTTTGTGGAGAATTCACCCCTCCACTTT. It yields the protein CASSAQFVENSPLHF.

The rearrangement joins TRBV19 to TRBJ1-2; a possible D gene is TRBD1 (5 bases). The CDR3 contains 12 residues. CDR1 and CDR2 from the germline V gene are LNHDA and SQIVND (reference sequence). The V gene lost 5 bases and the J gene lost 6 bases, with 10 bases spanning the gap. The CDR3 region is CASSVWGDGYTF. CDR3 coding DNA: TGTGCCAGTAGTGTTTGGGGGGATGGCTACACCTTC.

The V call is TRBV5-4, the J call TRBJ1-2; a weak D match, TRBD1 (5 bases). CDR1 and CDR2 (germline): SGHNT, YYREEE (reference sequence). Trimming removed 3 bases from V and 9 bases from J, with 12 bases in between. There are 12 residues in the CDR3. CDR3 coding DNA: TGTGCCAGCAGCTGGGGGGAACAAAGCTACACCTTC. This sequence encodes CASSWGEQSYTF.

The rearrangement uses TRBV7-6 and TRBJ1-5, with 7 bases that match TRBD1. V was clipped by 5 bases and J by 5 bases; unmatched bases: 12. This CDR3 spans 16 amino acids. In germline, CDR1 is SGHVS, CDR2 FNYEAQ. CDR3 loop: CASSLDPGQKDQPQHF. The CDR3 coding sequence is TGTGCCAGCAGCCTCGACCCGGGACAGAAAGATCAGCCCCAGCATTTT.

The V call is TRBV3-1 (or the pseudogene TRBV3-2), the J call TRBJ2-3, with 12 bases identical to TRBD2. V was clipped by 4 bases and J by 0 bases; unmatched bases: 5. CDR3 size: 17 residues. CDR1 is LGHDT and CDR2 is YNNKEL in the germline V gene (reference sequence). CDR3 protein: CASSLGTSGPSTDTQYF. CDR3 sequence (DNA): TGTGCCAGCAGCCTTGGGACTAGCGGGCCTAGCACAGATACGCAGTATTTT.

The J gene is TRBJ2-7, the V gene TRBV3-1 (or the pseudogene TRBV3-2); maybe TRBD1 (5 bases). V gave up 3 bases and J gave up 2 bases, with 11 bases separating them. Germline V gene lookup returns CDR1 LGHDT and CDR2 YNNKEL (reference sequence). The length of the CDR3 is 14 residues. Here the CDR3 reads CASSHSDRPYEQYF. CDR3 sequence (DNA): TGTGCCAGCAGCCATAGTGACAGACCCTACGAGCAGTACTTC.

The chain carries TRBV18 and TRBJ1-5; D perhaps matches TRBD1 (5 bases). In germline, CDR1 is KGHSH, CDR2 LQKENI. The ends were cut back, 4 bases at V and 3 bases at J, with 10 bases in the middle. The CDR3 runs to 14 residues. The CDR3 DNA is TGTGCCAGCTCACGGGACGGCCCCAATCAGCCCCAGCATTTT. Its translation is CASSRDGPNQPQHF.

This chain connects TRBV7-2 to TRBJ1-2, with 9 bases that match TRBD1. After removal of 5 bases from V and 5 bases from J, the junction contained 12 bases not matched to a gene. The CDR3 loop spans 16 amino acids. Per germline, CDR1 SGHTA and CDR2 FQGNSA. The DNA for the CDR3 is TGTGCCAGCAGCCAACTCCCGGGACAGGGAGGTTATGGCTACACCTTC. It translates to CASSQLPGQGGYGYTF.

This clone was picked up a small number of times. The chain combines TRBV21-1 with TRBJ1-6. TRBV21-1 represents a pseudogene. This CDR3 comprises 17 residues. Written as DNA, the CDR3 is TGTGCCAGCAGCATGGAGAAGGGCCGCTCCTATAATTCACCCCTCCACTTT. This codes for CASSMEKGRSYNSPLHF.

The CDR3: CASSFSRGQANTEAFF. As DNA, the CDR3 is TGTGCCAGCAGCTTCTCCCGAGGACAGGCGAACACTGAAGCTTTCTTT. V gene TRBV7-2 combines with J gene TRBJ1-1; 7 positions agree with TRBD1. This CDR3 is 16 amino acids long. V gave up 3 bases and J gave up 1 base; unmatched junction bases: 8. CDR1 is SGHTA, CDR2 FQGNSA, per germline.

V is TRBV2 and J is TRBJ2-3, with 7 bases matching TRBD1. The CDR3 is made up of 15 amino acids. Trimming took 6 bases from V and 2 from J; bases not matched to a gene: 8. CDR1 is SNHLY, CDR2 FYNNEI, per germline. CDR3 coding DNA: TGTGCCAGCAGCCGACAGGGCCGGAACACAGATACGCAGTATTTT. Translation gives CASSRQGRNTDTQYF.

This chain uses TRBV3-1 (or the pseudogene TRBV3-2) with TRBJ2-5; D remains unclear. The CDR3 runs to 15 residues. Trimming stripped 4 bases from V and 8 bases from J, with 20 bases between. Germline loops: CDR1 LGHDT, CDR2 YNNKEL (reference sequence). The CDR3 region has the DNA TGTGCCAGCAGCCCCGAGACATCTACCCGGAAAACCCAGTACTTC. Translated, it gives CASSPETSTRKTQYF.

The chain has TRBV30 and TRBJ2-7; 10 nucleotides agree with TRBD1. This CDR3 contains 14 residues. The ends lost 2 bases at V and 3 bases at J; junction bases unmatched: 4. Germline-derived CDR1 and CDR2 are GTSNPN and SVGIG (reference sequence). The CDR3 spells CAWSSGQGFYEQYF. CDR3 DNA sequence: TGTGCCTGGAGTTCGGGACAGGGGTTCTACGAGCAGTACTTC.

The V and J genes are TRBV4-3 and TRBJ1-6, with D perhaps matching TRBD1 (6 bases). The CDR3 sequence is 17 residues long. Per germline, CDR1 LGHNA and CDR2 YSLEER. Trimming took off 1 base at V and 6 bases at J, with 16 bases between the two ends. The DNA of the CDR3 is TGCGCCAGCAGCCAAGTCACAGGGACTATTCGTAATTCACCCCTCCACTTT. Protein: CASSQVTGTIRNSPLHF.

The table lists this clone with a few counts. The chain joins TRBV6-2 or TRBV6-3 to TRBJ2-7, with unresolved D. The ends were cut back, 2 bases at V and 3 bases at J, with 8 bases in the middle. The germline gives CDR1 MNHEY, CDR2 SVGEGT. The CDR3 sequence is 13 residues long. CDR3 DNA sequence: TGTGCCAGCAGTTACGGCAGAAACTACGAGCAGTACTTC. It yields the protein CASSYGRNYEQYF.

The chain employs TRBV6-2 or TRBV6-3 and TRBJ2-7; D tentatively reads TRBD1 or TRBD2 (5 bases each). The germline V gene has CDR1 MNHEY and CDR2 SVGEGT. This CDR3 is 16 amino acids long. Trimming took off 6 bases at V and 7 bases at J, with 25 bases between the two ends. The CDR3 region has the DNA TGTGCCAGCAGCCCAACGAGGGGCAGGGCGGTTCGAGAGCAGTACTTC. Protein: CASSPTRGRAVREQYF.

The rearrangement uses TRBV30 and TRBJ2-1; TRBD2 matches 9 bases. This CDR3 has 15 residues. Per the germline V gene, CDR1 is GTSNPN and CDR2 is SVGIG (reference sequence). With V trimmed by 2 bases and J by 13 bases, 15 bases remained unmatched. This chain's CDR3 is CAWSSGSGGSRNQFF. The CDR3 DNA is TGTGCCTGGAGTTCTGGTAGCGGGGGCTCTAGAAATCAGTTCTTC.

This clone occurred a few times. The chain recombines TRBV5-1 with TRBJ1-6; TRBD1 might be the D (6 bases). Per germline, CDR1 SGHRS and CDR2 YFSETQ. The ends were cut back, 0 bases at V and 8 bases at J, with 12 bases in the middle. CDR3 length equals 15 residues. This chain's CDR3 is CASSLDRADDSPLHF. The CDR3 nucleotides read TGCGCCAGCAGCTTGGACAGGGCCGATGATTCACCCCTCCACTTT.

The J gene is TRBJ2-3, the V gene TRBV21-1; TRBD1 was called by the table and not checked on the DNA. TRBV21-1 is a documented pseudogene. This CDR3 has 16 amino acids. The DNA of the CDR3 is TGTGCCAGCAGCAAAGGTAGGGCAGGGGGCACAGATACGCAGTATTTT. It is translated as CASSKGRAGGTDTQYF.

V usage is TRBV5-5 and J usage is TRBJ2-5; 12 bases align to TRBD2. Germline V CDR1 and CDR2: SGHKS, YYEKEE (reference sequence). This CDR3 is built from 14 residues. With 3 bases clipped from V and 5 bases from J, the junction kept 2 bases outside the gene matches. CDR3 protein: CASSWTSGEETQYF. The CDR3 DNA follows: TGTGCCAGCAGCTGGACTAGCGGGGAGGAGACCCAGTACTTC.

CDR3 sequence reads: CASSEGVNYGYTF. The CDR3 DNA is TGCGCCAGCAGCGAAGGAGTTAACTATGGCTACACCTTC. This chain joins TRBV5-1 and TRBJ1-2; D gene uncertain. CDR3 length: 13 amino acids. Germline V gene lookup returns CDR1 SGHRS and CDR2 YFSETQ. V lost 4 bases and J lost 1, with 8 bases in between.

The chain has TRBV27 and TRBJ1-6; TRBD1 matches at 7 bases. The ends lost 5 bases at V and 2 bases at J; junction bases unmatched: 3. The CDR3 is 15 amino acids. The germline CDR1 and CDR2 sequences are MNHEY and SMNVEV (reference sequence). CDR3 nucleotides: TGTGCCAGCAGTAGAGGGACAGCCTATAATTCACCCCTCCACTTT. Protein product: CASSRGTAYNSPLHF.

The chain uses TRBV30 and TRBJ2-7; 7 bases line up with TRBD1. J lost 1 base, V lost 7 bases, and 4 bases had no gene match. Germline assignment: CDR1 GTSNPN and CDR2 SVGIG (reference sequence). CDR3 length equals 12 residues. The CDR3: CAFEQGSYEQYF. The CDR3 DNA reads TGTGCCTTTGAACAGGGGTCCTACGAGCAGTACTTC.

The chain employs TRBV7-2 and TRBJ2-7; the D gene could be TRBD1 or TRBD2 (7 bases each). V lost 4 bases and J 3 bases, leaving 16 bases between the germline ends. The CDR3 runs to 15 residues. Germline assignment: CDR1 SGHTA and CDR2 FQGNSA. The CDR3 protein is CASSSRQGGIYEQYF. The CDR3 DNA reads TGTGCCAGCAGCTCCCGACAGGGAGGGATCTACGAGCAGTACTTC.

V is TRBV21-1 and J is TRBJ2-5. TRBV21-1 is a listed pseudogene. This CDR3 has 21 amino acids. DNA for the CDR3: TGTGCCAGCAGCAAACCAGCTGGGTACAGGTTAAGGAGGAAGTACCAAGAGACCCAGTACTTC. Protein: CASSKPAGYRLRRKYQETQYF.

CDR3: CASSLVPGGYGYTF. As DNA, the CDR3 is TGTGCCAGCAGTTTAGTCCCCGGCGGCTATGGCTACACCTTC. This chain connects TRBV28 to TRBJ1-2; D remains unclear. The CDR3 consists of 14 residues. The V gene's germline CDR1 is MDHEN and CDR2 SYDVKM. Trimming cost V 2 bases and J 4 bases, with 11 bases left between them.

The chain employs TRBV9 and TRBJ2-1; 10 bases align to TRBD1. There are 16 residues in the CDR3. Germline values: CDR1 SGDLS, CDR2 YYNGEE. Trimming took 4 bases from V and 9 from J; bases not matched to a gene: 13. CDR3 protein: CASSPRRQGAFTEQFF. The CDR3 coding sequence is TGTGCCAGCAGCCCCCGTCGACAGGGGGCGTTCACTGAGCAGTTCTTC. The complete variable domain, with remaining parts taken from reference TRBV9 and TRBJ2-1, reads DSGVTQTPKHLITATGQRVTLRCSPRSGDLSVYWYQQSLDQGLQFLIQYYNGEERAKGNILERFSAQQFPDLHSELNLSSLELGDSALYFCASSPRRQGAFTEQFFGPGTRLTVL.

This rearrangement joins TRBV5-6 to TRBJ1-1; D unresolved. In germline, CDR1 is SGHDT, CDR2 YYEEEE. Trimming removed 0 bases from V and 9 bases from J, with 9 bases in between. The CDR3 has 12 amino acids. This CDR3 is CASSLDPAKAFF. DNA for the CDR3: TGTGCCAGCAGCTTGGACCCAGCCAAAGCTTTCTTT.

This clone was counted ten times or more. This sequence joins TRBV4-3 and TRBJ1-1; 7 bases align to TRBD1. The CDR3 is made up of 14 amino acids. V gave up 4 bases and J gave up 6 bases; unmatched junction bases: 8. Germline V lookup: CDR1 LGHNA, CDR2 YSLEER. Here the CDR3 DNA reads TGCGCCAGCAGCCTGAAGACAGGGAATGCTGAAGCTTTCTTT. Amino acid sequence: CASSLKTGNAEAFF.

The rearrangement links TRBV6-5 to TRBJ2-3; 11 positions match TRBD2. J lost 5 bases, V lost 7 bases, and 8 bases had no gene match. The CDR3 consists of 15 residues. Germline CDR1 and CDR2: MNHEY and SVGAGI. DNA of the CDR3: TGTGCCAGCATCAATAGCGGGGGGGCCTTAGATACGCAGTATTTT. Protein: CASINSGGALDTQYF.